What follows are 9 T cell receptor beta chains derived from one specimen sequenced in a study of OX40 agonist ivuxolimab in advanced cancers. Assay: immunoSEQ multiplex PCR; the TCRdb copy retains only in-frame clones and omits some. Counted here are 30,000 to 45,000 clones, about nine tenths occurring once; the ten biggest clones make up less than 5%. Source: CD4+ or CD8+ T cells sorted from blood, taken in a trial of the OX40 agonist ivuxolimab. Every receptor here comes from an adult with an advanced solid tumor such as melanoma, head and neck, liver or kidney cancer.

V is TRBV6-7 and J is TRBJ1-4; no firm D call. TRBV6-7 is an ORF, and what it does is uncertain. This CDR3 spans 11 amino acids. V was cut by 11 bases and J by 7 bases, with 11 bases left in between. CDR3 sequence: CAVRVCEKLFF. CDR3 in DNA: TGTGCCGTTAGGGTATGTGAAAAACTGTTTTTT.

This clone was detected a few times. The genes are TRBV7-2 and TRBJ2-1; 8 nucleotides match TRBD2. Germline CDR1 reads SGHTA; CDR2 reads FQGNSA. Trimming took 5 bases from V and 2 from J; bases not matched to a gene: 5. The CDR3 is made up of 15 amino acids. This chain's CDR3 is CASSNSGATYNEQFF. The CDR3 DNA follows: TGTGCCAGCAGCAATAGCGGGGCCACCTACAATGAGCAGTTCTTC.

The gene calls are TRBV5-1 and TRBJ2-7, with a tentative D call TRBD1 (6 bases). Germline CDR1 SGHRS, CDR2 YFSETQ. This CDR3 comprises 12 residues. Trimming pared 4 bases from V and 6 bases from J, leaving 11 bases between. For the CDR3, the DNA is TGCGCCAGCAGCGGAACAGGGAGCGAGCAGTACTTC. It yields the protein CASSGTGSEQYF.

The gene calls are TRBV7-9 and TRBJ2-6; no clear D. V lost 8 bases, J lost 0 bases, and 17 bases lay in between. Germline V gene sequence: CDR1 SEHNR, CDR2 FQNEAQ (reference sequence). The CDR3 covers 17 residues. CDR3 in DNA: TGTGCCAGCGCCAATAGGATTTCCCTCTCTGGGGCCAACGTCCTGACTTTC. It translates to CASANRISLSGANVLTF.

The V call is TRBV18, the J call TRBJ2-5, with 10 bases fitting TRBD2. CDR1 and CDR2 (germline): KGHSH, LQKENI. The CDR3 is made up of 15 amino acids. Germline trimming cut 3 bases from V and 1 base from J; bases unmatched to any gene: 2. The CDR3: CASSPASGSQETQYF. CDR3 coding DNA: TGTGCCAGCTCACCTGCTAGCGGGAGCCAAGAGACCCAGTACTTC.

J is TRBJ2-7 and V is TRBV2; D is possibly TRBD1 (5 bases). Germline values: CDR1 SNHLY, CDR2 FYNNEI. The CDR3 is made up of 10 amino acids. Trimming left V 7 bases short and J 4 bases short, with 5 bases between. Here the CDR3 reads CASNRYEQYF. The CDR3, as DNA: TGTGCCAGCAACAGGTACGAGCAGTACTTC.

The chain links TRBV6-6 to TRBJ2-6; TRBD1 matches at 9 bases. The V gene end was trimmed by 6 bases and the J gene end by 2 bases; junction bases not matched to a gene: 5. The CDR3 is 16 amino acids. CDR1 is MNHNY, CDR2 SVGAGI, per germline (reference sequence). The CDR3 nucleotides are TGTGCCAGCAGCCTACGGACAGGGGCTGGGGCCAACGTCCTGACTTTC. It yields the protein CASSLRTGAGANVLTF.

The J gene is TRBJ2-3, the V gene TRBV6-5; maybe TRBD2 (5 bases). Germline V CDR1 and CDR2: MNHEY, SVGAGI. Trimming took off 0 bases at V and 2 bases at J, with 12 bases between the two ends. This CDR3 region has 16 residues. The CDR3, as DNA: TGTGCCAGCAGTTACTCCCTGGACGGGGTCACAGATACGCAGTATTTT. It is translated as CASSYSLDGVTDTQYF.

CDR3 DNA sequence: TGTGCCAGCAGCCCGCGACTAGCGGGTAGGATCCAAGAGACCCAGTACTTC. This sequence encodes CASSPRLAGRIQETQYF. The rearrangement uses TRBV7-9 and TRBJ2-5; 10 nucleotides match TRBD2. Germline V gene sequence: CDR1 SEHNR, CDR2 FQNEAQ (reference sequence). V lost 5 bases and J lost 1; bases outside the gene matches: 10. The CDR3 runs 17 residues. The entire variable domain, with the rest obtained from reference TRBV7-9 and TRBJ2-5, is as follows: DTGVSQNPRHKITKRGQNVTFRCDPISEHNRLYWYRQTLGQGPEFLTYFQNEAQLEKSRLLSDRFSAERPKGSFSTLEIQRTEQGDSAMYLCASSPRLAGRIQETQYFGPGTRLLVL.